This entry describes one T cell receptor beta chain. Antigen specificity is unknown. TCRdb reanalysed the RT-PCR reads using MiXCR and keeps one entry per CDR3 protein. The sample yields hundreds of thousands of distinct CDR3 sequences, around 15% seen once. The data originate from a study of response to subunit inactivated influenza vaccine. The CDR3 contains 12 residues. The V end lost 3 bases, the J end lost 1 base, and 3 bases lay between the germline ends. Germline values: CDR1 DFQATT, CDR2 SNEGSKA (reference sequence). Overall study results and limits: Authors suggested each seasonal flu vaccination may recruit only limited numbers of new T cells.

Sequenced material: PBMCs from blood, taken 14 to 15 days before vaccination. The rearrangement links TRBV20-1 to TRBJ2-2, with D uncertain. The source is a man over 45 who received an inactivated influenza vaccine. CDR3 DNA: TGCAGTGCTAGCGGGAACACCGGGGAGCTGTTTTTT. Amino acids: CSASGNTGELFF.